Listed below are T cell receptor beta chains from one sample, sequenced in a study of blood T cell repertoires in COVID-19. Generated by immunoSEQ multiplex PCR, the TCRdb table keeps only in-frame clones and is missing some. The table includes about 140,000 clones, less than 85% detected once. Specimen: PBMCs or T cells enriched from blood (not recorded which). These receptors came from a young woman who had been exposed to COVID-19. Both conserved end residues are part of each CDR3. Fields, in order: V gene, clone size, D gene, J gene, CDR3 DNA, CDR3 protein. A D gene is named only where the DNA matches it firmly. For some rows the clone size is stated as once, few or many, or as a class when expanded; others skip it.

v_gene: TRBV7-2; abundance: NA; d_gene: NA; j_gene: TRBJ1-2; CDR3nt: TGTGCCAGCAGCTTAGTACTCTGGGCCCTGACGTATGGCTACACCTTC; CDR3aa: CASSLVLWALTYGYTF
v_gene: TRBV6-4; abundance: NA; d_gene: NA; j_gene: TRBJ1-2; CDR3nt: TGTGCCAGCAAACCTAGCCCGGATATATATGGCTACACCTTC; CDR3aa: CASKPSPDIYGYTF
v_gene: TRBV11-2; abundance: NA; d_gene: TRBD2; j_gene: TRBJ2-2; CDR3nt: TGTGCCAGCAATGGTGGGAGGGTTACCGGGGAGCTGTTTTTT; CDR3aa: CASNGGRVTGELFF
v_gene: TRBV15; abundance: few; d_gene: NA; j_gene: TRBJ1-5; CDR3nt: TGTGCCACCAGCAGAGAGTTCGGGAATACCAATCAGCCCCAGCATTTT; CDR3aa: CATSREFGNTNQPQHF
v_gene: TRBV27; abundance: NA; d_gene: NA; j_gene: TRBJ1-4; CDR3nt: TGTGCCAGCAGTTTAGGCACGAATGAAAAACTGTTTTTT; CDR3aa: CASSLGTNEKLFF
v_gene: TRBV4-1; abundance: NA; d_gene: TRBD1; j_gene: TRBJ1-1; CDR3nt: TGCGCCAGCAGCACGGGACAGGGTATTTCGGGGGCTTTCTTT; CDR3aa: CASSTGQGISGAFF
v_gene: TRBV28; abundance: NA; d_gene: NA; j_gene: TRBJ1-6; CDR3nt: TGTGCCAGCAGTTTTGATAGGGGTTCACCCCTCCACTTT; CDR3aa: CASSFDRGSPLHF
v_gene: TRBV19; abundance: NA; d_gene: NA; j_gene: TRBJ1-5; CDR3nt: TGTGCCAGTAGTACAAACGACAGGAATCAGCCCCAGCATTTT; CDR3aa: CASSTNDRNQPQHF
v_gene: TRBV28; abundance: NA; d_gene: TRBD1; j_gene: TRBJ1-2; CDR3nt: TGTGCCAGCAGCCGGTTATCTGGCCGGACAGGCCACACCTTC; CDR3aa: CASSRLSGRTGHTF
v_gene: TRBV6-5; abundance: many; d_gene: TRBD1; j_gene: TRBJ1-2; CDR3nt: TGTGCCAGCAAGTTCCAGGGGGGCAATGGCTACACCTTC; CDR3aa: CASKFQGGNGYTF